These 2 T cell receptor beta chains were all obtained from the same sample, sequenced in a study of T and B cells in COVID-19 patients. Each TRB amplification used about 250-550 ng of genomic DNA from blood. TRB rearrangements were amplified by multiplex PCR with BIOMED2 TRB-A/B primers. MiXCR was run by TCRdb on the multiplex PCR reads, yielding one entry per CDR3 protein. This sample has some 1,400 distinct CDR3 sequences, with more than 20% found just once. The sequenced sample was blood. Receptors were obtained from a human donor with active COVID-19.

This clonotype was recorded a few times. The V gene is TRBV4-1, the J gene TRBJ2-7, with 10 positions matching TRBD2. The CDR3 totals 22 residues. Trimming at V came to 0 bases and at J to 0 bases, leaving 20 bases not matched to a gene. CDR1 and CDR2 (germline): MGHRA, YSYEKL. Written as DNA, the CDR3 is TGCGCCAGCAGCCAAGATTGGATCCTGGGGGGGCTAGCGGGGGAAAGCTCCTACGAGCAGTACTTC. Translation: CASSQDWILGGLAGESSYEQYF.

This clonotype was counted only a few times. The chain carries TRBV4-2 and TRBJ1-6; TRBD1 aligns across 8 bases. The CDR3 covers 16 residues. The germline V gene has CDR1 LGHNA and CDR2 YNFKEQ. V lost 1 base to trimming and J lost 10 bases; unmatched junction nucleotides: 9. The CDR3 region has the DNA TGTGCCAGCAGCCAAGGCTATTCAGGGGGCGGGTCACCCCTCCACTTT. This gives the protein CASSQGYSGGGSPLHF.